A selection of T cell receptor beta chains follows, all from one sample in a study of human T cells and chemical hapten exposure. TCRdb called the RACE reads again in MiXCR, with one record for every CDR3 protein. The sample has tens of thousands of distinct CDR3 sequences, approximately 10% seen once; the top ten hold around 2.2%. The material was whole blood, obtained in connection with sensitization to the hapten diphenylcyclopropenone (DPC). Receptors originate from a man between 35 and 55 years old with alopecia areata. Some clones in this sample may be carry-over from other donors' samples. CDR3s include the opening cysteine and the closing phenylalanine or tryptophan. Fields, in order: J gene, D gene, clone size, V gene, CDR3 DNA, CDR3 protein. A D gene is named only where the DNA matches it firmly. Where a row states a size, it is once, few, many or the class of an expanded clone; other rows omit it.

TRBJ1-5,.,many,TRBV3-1,TGTGCCAGCAGCCCCAAGGTATCTAGCAATCAGCCCCAGCATTTT,CASSPKVSSNQPQHF
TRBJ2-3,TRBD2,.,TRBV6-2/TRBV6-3,TGTGCCAGCAGTTATGATACGGGAGGGCCCGCAGATACGCAGTATTTT,CASSYDTGGPADTQYF
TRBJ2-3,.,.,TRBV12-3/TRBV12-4,TGTGCCAGCAGTTTAATGAGCACAGATACGCAGTATTTT,CASSLMSTDTQYF
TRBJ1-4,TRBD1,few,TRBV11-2,TGTGCCAGCAGCCCCGGGACAGGGAGAGGTGAAAAACTGTTTTTT,CASSPGTGRGEKLFF
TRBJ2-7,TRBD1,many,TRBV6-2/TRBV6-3,TGTGCCAGCAGTTACTCGGGATCCGGGACAGTGCTTTCCTACGAGCAGTACTTC,CASSYSGSGTVLSYEQYF
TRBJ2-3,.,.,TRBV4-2,TGTGCCAGCAGCCAAGATTTCTCAGATACGCAGTATTTT,CASSQDFSDTQYF
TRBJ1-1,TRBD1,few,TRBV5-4,TGTGCCAGCAGCTCAACAGGGGCCGGTTTGAACACTGAAGCTTTCTTT,CASSSTGAGLNTEAFF
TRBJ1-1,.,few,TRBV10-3,TGTGCCATCAAGTCGGGTCTGAACACTGAAGCTTTCTTT,CAIKSGLNTEAFF
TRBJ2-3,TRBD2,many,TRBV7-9,TGTGCCAGCAGCCCAAGGACTAGCGGGAAGACAGATACGCAGTATTTT,CASSPRTSGKTDTQYF
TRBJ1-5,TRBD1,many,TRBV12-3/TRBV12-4,TGTGCCAGCAGTTTGGCAGGGGGCGTAAATCAGCCCCAGCATTTT,CASSLAGGVNQPQHF
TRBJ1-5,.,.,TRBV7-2,TGTGCCAGCAGCCCGAGTTATCAGGGCTCCTATCAGCCCCAGCATTTT,CASSPSYQGSYQPQHF
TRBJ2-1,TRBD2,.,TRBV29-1,TGCAGCTTCTCGGGAGGGCCGTACAATGAGCAGTTCTTC,CSFSGGPYNEQFF
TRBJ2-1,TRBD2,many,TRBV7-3,TGTGCCAGCAGCATAGGGACTAGCGGCCCCCAGTTCTTC,CASSIGTSGPQFF
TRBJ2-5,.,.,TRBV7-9,TGTGCCAGCAGCCGACTAGACAAACCTCAAGAGACCCAGTACTTC,CASSRLDKPQETQYF
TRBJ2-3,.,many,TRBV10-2,TGCGCCAGCAGTGGGTCAGGGATAGATACGCAGTATTTT,CASSGSGIDTQYF
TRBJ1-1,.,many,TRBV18,TGTGCCAGCTCACCTATTCTCACGAACACTGAAGCTTTCTTT,CASSPILTNTEAFF
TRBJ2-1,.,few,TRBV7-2,TGTGCCAGCAGCTCCTTAACCTCAACCGGGACTCCTCGCGAGCAGTTCTTC,CASSSLTSTGTPREQFF